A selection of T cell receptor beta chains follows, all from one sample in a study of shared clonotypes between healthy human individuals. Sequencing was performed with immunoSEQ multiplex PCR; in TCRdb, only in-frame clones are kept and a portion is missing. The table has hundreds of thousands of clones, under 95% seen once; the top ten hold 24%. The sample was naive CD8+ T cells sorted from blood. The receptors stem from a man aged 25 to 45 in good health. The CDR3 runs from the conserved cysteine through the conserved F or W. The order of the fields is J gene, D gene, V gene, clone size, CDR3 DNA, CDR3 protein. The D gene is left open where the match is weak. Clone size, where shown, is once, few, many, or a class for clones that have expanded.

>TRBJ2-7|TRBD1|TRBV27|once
TGTGCCAGCAGCACCGGACAGGGGGCGCGAGAGCAGTACTTC
CASSTGQGAREQYF
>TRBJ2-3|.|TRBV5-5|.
TGTGCCAGCAGCGAGTCCACCGGGAGTAGCACAGATACGCAGTATTTT
CASSESTGSSTDTQYF
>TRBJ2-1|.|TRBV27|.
TGTGCCAGCCAGACTAGATCCTACAATGAGCAGTTCTTC
CASQTRSYNEQFF
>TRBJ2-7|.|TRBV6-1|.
TGTGCCAGCAGTCAAGGGCGGGTATACGAGCAGTACTTC
CASSQGRVYEQYF
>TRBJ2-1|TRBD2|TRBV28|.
TGTGCCAGCAGTTTACTTGGGGGCGGGAGGGCCCATGAGCAGTTCTTC
CASSLLGGGRAHEQFF
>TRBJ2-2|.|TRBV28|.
TGTGCCAGCAGTGTCGGTGGACCCAATACGAAGGACACCGGGGAGCTGTTTTTT
CASSVGGPNTKDTGELFF
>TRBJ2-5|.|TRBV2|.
TGTGCCAGCAGTGAAACGGGTGGGGCAGCAGAGACCCAGTACTTC
CASSETGGAAETQYF
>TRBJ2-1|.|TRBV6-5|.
TGTGCCAGCAGTCGGAGGGGACAGATTAATGAGCAGTTCTTC
CASSRRGQINEQFF
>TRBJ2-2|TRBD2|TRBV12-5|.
TGTGCTAGTGGTCTAAGCGGGAGCGGCACCGGGGAGCTGTTTTTT
CASGLSGSGTGELFF
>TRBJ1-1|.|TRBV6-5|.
TGTGCCAGCAGTTTTACTGCGGCGGGACACCCCACTGAAGCTTTCTTT
CASSFTAAGHPTEAFF
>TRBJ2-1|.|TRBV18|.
TGTGCCAGCTCACCACCGAATACGGGGCTAGAGCAGTTCTTC
CASSPPNTGLEQFF
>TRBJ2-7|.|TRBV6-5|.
TGTGCCAGCAGTTATCGACAGTCCTACGAGCAGTACTTC
CASSYRQSYEQYF
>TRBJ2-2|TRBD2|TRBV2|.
TGTGCCAGCAGTTTCCCCCAACGGGGGCTAGCGGGTACCACCGGGGAGCTGTTTTTT
CASSFPQRGLAGTTGELFF
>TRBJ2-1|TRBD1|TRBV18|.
TGTGCCAGCTCAACGGGACAGGGGGCTGGCGATGAGCAGTTCTTC
CASSTGQGAGDEQFF
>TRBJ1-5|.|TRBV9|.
TGTGCCAGCAGCCGGAGGGGATATAGCAATCAGCCCCAGCATTTT
CASSRRGYSNQPQHF
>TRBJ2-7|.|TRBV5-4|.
TGTGCCAGCAGCTTCAGGGACCGAAGCTCCTACGAGCAGTACTTC
CASSFRDRSSYEQYF
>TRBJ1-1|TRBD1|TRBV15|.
TGTGCCACCGGAGACAGGGGGCGAAGGGACACTGAAGCTTTCTTT
CATGDRGRRDTEAFF
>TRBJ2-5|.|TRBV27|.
TGTGCCAGAAGTTTCCGACCCAGGGAAGAGACCCAGTACTTC
CARSFRPREETQYF
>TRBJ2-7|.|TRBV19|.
TGTGCCAGTAGTATAGATCCGGGGTCAGCCTACGAGCAGTACTTC
CASSIDPGSAYEQYF
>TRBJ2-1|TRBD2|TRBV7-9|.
TGTGCCAGCAACCCCTCGACTCTGGCGGGAGATCACAATGAGCAGTTCTTC
CASNPSTLAGDHNEQFF
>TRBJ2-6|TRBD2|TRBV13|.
TGTGCCAGCAGCCAGGGGACTAGCGGGAGACTCGGGGCCAACGTCCTGACTTTC
CASSQGTSGRLGANVLTF
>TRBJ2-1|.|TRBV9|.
TGTGCCAGCAGCAAAGCGGGTCTTTCCTACAATGAGCAGTTCTTC
CASSKAGLSYNEQFF
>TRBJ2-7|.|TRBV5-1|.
TGCGCCAGCAGCTTGGGCAGGGGAAACGAGCAGTACTTC
CASSLGRGNEQYF
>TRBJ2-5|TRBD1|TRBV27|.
TGTGCCAGCACCCCGACAGGGCCCAGCGAGACCCAGTACTTC
CASTPTGPSETQYF
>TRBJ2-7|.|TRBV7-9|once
TGTGCCAGCAGCTTGGGGGAGGGGGTTCTAGACGAGCAGTACTTC
CASSLGEGVLDEQYF
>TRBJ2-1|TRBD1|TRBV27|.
TGTGCCAGCAGTCTCAAACAGGGGGCCGCCTACAATGAGCAGTTCTTC
CASSLKQGAAYNEQFF
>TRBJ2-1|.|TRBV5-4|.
TGTGCCAGCAGCTCCCCGTACAATGAGCAGTTCTTC
CASSSPYNEQFF
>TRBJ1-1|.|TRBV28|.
TGTGCCAGCAGTTTAACCGTTGACAGGATGAACACTGAAGCTTTCTTT
CASSLTVDRMNTEAFF
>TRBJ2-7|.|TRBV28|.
TGTGCCAGCAGTTATTATGACAGCTACGAGCAGTACTTC
CASSYYDSYEQYF
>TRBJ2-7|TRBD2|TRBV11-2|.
TGTGCCAGCAGCCGTGGACTAGCGGGAACCGAGCAGTACTTC
CASSRGLAGTEQYF
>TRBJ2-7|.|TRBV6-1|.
TGTGCCAGCAGTGAATTTCACAGCGCCTACGAGCAGTACTTC
CASSEFHSAYEQYF
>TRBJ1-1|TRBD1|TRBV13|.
TGTGCCAGCCGTGGTGAACAGGGGTCTGAAGCTTTCTTT
CASRGEQGSEAFF